Reported below is one T cell receptor (beta chain). This clonotype has at least ten counts. What this receptor recognizes is not known. Base qualities are not at hand, and no much larger clone is one base apart. This entry comes from a study of T cell repertoires in cytomegalovirus infection (dated by TCRdb to the late 2010s). In terms of the full investigation: Donor HLA type was relevant to the analysis, as public TCR beta signatures indicated carriage of CMV infection together with the matching HLA type.

Overall study outcomes, separate from this receptor: In both this cohort and an independent cohort of some 380 donors, the cumulative frequency of public TCR beta family members distinguished carriers of CMV infection plus the relevant HLA type. The ex vivo response was dominated by HLA-C-restricted CMV-specific TCR beta clonotypes, which also provided the single most frequent clonotype in two of eight donors.

The instrument was an Illumina HiSeq 1500. TCRdb's own reprocessing of the public reads used fastp at Q25 and MiXCR and kept productive beta chains. Duplicate CDR3 protein sequences are folded into a single record with the most common DNA and genes. The sample table holds approximately 500,000 distinct CDR3 sequences, of which roughly 12% were seen once. The ten largest clones take up roughly 10% of the sample. Per the germline V gene, SGHTA is the CDR1 and FQGNSA is the CDR2. The V end gives up 4 bases and the J end 3 bases, leaving 5 bases in the junction not matched to a gene. From its cysteine to its phenylalanine, the CDR3 spans 14 amino acids. Kept here is only the CDR3 DNA, which spans 42 bases and is read in frame from base 1.

This sequence originates from a human donor in good health (CMV status not recorded). Some clones in this sample may be carry-over from other donors' samples. Sequenced: PBMCs. The chain was built from TRBV7-2 and TRBJ1-1; 7 bases in between match TRBD1. In nucleotide form, the sequence is TGTGCCAGCAGCTCTCCGGGACAGCACACTGAAGCTTTCTTT. It is translated as CASSSPGQHTEAFF.